Presented here are 6 T cell receptor beta chains from one specimen sequenced in a study of cytomegalovirus exposure and HLA in healthy donors. The PCR ran on 60 Vbeta and 13 Jbeta primers. The assay was immunoSEQ multiplex PCR, and TCRdb's table has in-frame clones only and misses some. The sample shows under 150,000 clones, around 80% of them seen only once. Sequenced input: PBMCs. The receptors were sampled from a young woman in good health and CMV-seronegative.

The chain combines TRBV10-3 with TRBJ1-6; D may be TRBD1 (6 bases). Per the germline V gene, CDR1 is ENHRY and CDR2 is SYGVKD. The ends were cut back, 2 bases at V and 7 bases at J, with 9 bases in the middle. This CDR3 comprises 14 residues. The CDR3 DNA is TGTGCCATCAGTGAGCGGACAGCCAATTCACCCCTCCACTTT. The encoded protein is CAISERTANSPLHF.

The rearrangement links TRBV7-8 to TRBJ2-1; TRBD2 agrees at 15 bases. This CDR3 region has 18 residues. Trimming removed 1 base from V and 7 bases from J; junction bases left unmatched: 8. Germline values: CDR1 SGHVS, CDR2 FQNEAQ. The CDR3 nucleotides read TGTGCCAGCAGCTTAGGGACTAGCGGGAGGGCCAGTAAAAATGAGCAGTTCTTC. Protein sequence: CASSLGTSGRASKNEQFF. Combining the CDR3 with reference TRBV7-8 and TRBJ2-1 gives the whole variable domain GAGVSQSPRYKVAKRGQDVALRCDPISGHVSLFWYQQALGQGPEFLTYFQNEAQLDKSGLPSDRFFAERPEGSVSTLKIQRTQQEDSAVYLCASSLGTSGRASKNEQFFGPGTRLTVL.

This clone was seen more than once but under ten times. The rearrangement links TRBV4-2 to TRBJ1-2; D is unresolved. The length of the CDR3 is 12 residues. V lost 3 bases and J lost 5, with 7 bases in between. The germline V gene encodes CDR1 LGHNA and CDR2 YNFKEQ. CDR3 sequence reads: CASSQAGYGYTF. The CDR3 DNA is TGTGCCAGCAGCCAGGCAGGTTATGGCTACACCTTC.

As to this clone: The junction departs from germline at one end; a sequencing error may be responsible. The V gene is TRBV5-1, the J gene TRBJ2-7; D unclear. Germline CDR1 and CDR2: SGHRS and YFSETQ. This CDR3 spans 14 amino acids. The chain's CDR3 is CSSSLETESYEQYF. The DNA for the CDR3 is TGCTCCAGCAGCTTGGAGACTGAGTCCTACGAGCAGTACTTC.

The rearrangement joins TRBV10-1 to TRBJ2-7, with TRBD2 identical over 9 bases. The CDR3 sequence is 14 residues long. Per germline, CDR1 WNHNN and CDR2 SYGVQD (reference sequence). V gave up 6 bases and J gave up 6 bases; unmatched junction bases: 9. Written as DNA, the CDR3 is TGCGCCAGCAGCGGCGGGAGGGCGTTCGGCGAGCAGTACTTC. Translation: CASSGGRAFGEQYF.

This rearrangement joins TRBV30 to TRBJ1-2; the match to TRBD1 covers 9 bases. Trimming cost V 2 bases and J 4 bases; bases outside gene matches: 8. CDR1 and CDR2 from the germline V gene are GTSNPN and SVGIG (reference sequence). The length of the CDR3 is 15 residues. The CDR3 loop reads CAWSLYRGRGYGYTF. The CDR3 bases are TGTGCCTGGAGTCTTTACAGGGGGCGCGGCTATGGCTACACCTTC.